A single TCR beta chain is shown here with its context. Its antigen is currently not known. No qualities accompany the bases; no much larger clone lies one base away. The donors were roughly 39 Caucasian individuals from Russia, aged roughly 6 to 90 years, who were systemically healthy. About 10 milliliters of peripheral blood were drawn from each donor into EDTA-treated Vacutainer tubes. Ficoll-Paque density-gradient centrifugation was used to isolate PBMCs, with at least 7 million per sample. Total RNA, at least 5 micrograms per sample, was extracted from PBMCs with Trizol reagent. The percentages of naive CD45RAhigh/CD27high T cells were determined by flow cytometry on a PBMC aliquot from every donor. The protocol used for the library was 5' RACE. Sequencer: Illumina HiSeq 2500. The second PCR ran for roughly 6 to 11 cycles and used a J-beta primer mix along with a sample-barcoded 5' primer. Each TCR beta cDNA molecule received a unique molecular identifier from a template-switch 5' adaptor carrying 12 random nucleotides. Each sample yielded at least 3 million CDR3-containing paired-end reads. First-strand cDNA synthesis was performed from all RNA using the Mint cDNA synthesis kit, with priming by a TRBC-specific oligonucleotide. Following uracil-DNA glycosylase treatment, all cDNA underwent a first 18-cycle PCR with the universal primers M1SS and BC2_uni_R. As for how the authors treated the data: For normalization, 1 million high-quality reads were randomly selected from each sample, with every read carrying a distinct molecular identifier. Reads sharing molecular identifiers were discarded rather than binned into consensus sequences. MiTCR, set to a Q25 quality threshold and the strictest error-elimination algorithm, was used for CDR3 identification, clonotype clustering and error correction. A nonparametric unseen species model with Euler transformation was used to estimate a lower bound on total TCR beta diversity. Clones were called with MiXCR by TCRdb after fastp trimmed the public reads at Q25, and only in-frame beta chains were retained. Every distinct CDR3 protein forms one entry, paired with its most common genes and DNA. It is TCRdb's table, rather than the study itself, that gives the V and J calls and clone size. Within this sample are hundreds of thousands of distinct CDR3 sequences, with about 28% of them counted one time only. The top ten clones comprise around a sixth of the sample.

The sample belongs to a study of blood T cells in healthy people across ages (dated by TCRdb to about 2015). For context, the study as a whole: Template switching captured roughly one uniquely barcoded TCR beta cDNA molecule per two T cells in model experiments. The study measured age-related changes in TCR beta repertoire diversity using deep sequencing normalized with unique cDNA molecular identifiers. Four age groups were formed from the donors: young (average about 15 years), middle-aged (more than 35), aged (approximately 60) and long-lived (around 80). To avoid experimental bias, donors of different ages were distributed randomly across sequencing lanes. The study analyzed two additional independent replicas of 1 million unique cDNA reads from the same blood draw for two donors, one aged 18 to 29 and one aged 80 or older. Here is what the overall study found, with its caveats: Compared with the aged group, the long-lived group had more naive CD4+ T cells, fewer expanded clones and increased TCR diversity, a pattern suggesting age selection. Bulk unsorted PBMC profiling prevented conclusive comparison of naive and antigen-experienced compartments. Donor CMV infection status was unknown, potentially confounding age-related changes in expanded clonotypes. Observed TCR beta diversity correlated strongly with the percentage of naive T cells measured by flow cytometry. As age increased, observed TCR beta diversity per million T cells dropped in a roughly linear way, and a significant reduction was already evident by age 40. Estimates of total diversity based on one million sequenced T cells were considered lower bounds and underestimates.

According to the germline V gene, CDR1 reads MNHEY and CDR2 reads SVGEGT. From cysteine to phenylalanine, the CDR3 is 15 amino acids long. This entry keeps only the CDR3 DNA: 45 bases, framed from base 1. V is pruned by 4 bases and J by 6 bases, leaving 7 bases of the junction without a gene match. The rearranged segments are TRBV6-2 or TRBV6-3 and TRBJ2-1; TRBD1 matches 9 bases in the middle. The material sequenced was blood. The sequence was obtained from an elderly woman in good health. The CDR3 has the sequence CASSSPGQGGNEQFF. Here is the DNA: TGTGCCAGCAGTTCCCCGGGACAGGGTGGCAATGAGCAGTTCTTC.